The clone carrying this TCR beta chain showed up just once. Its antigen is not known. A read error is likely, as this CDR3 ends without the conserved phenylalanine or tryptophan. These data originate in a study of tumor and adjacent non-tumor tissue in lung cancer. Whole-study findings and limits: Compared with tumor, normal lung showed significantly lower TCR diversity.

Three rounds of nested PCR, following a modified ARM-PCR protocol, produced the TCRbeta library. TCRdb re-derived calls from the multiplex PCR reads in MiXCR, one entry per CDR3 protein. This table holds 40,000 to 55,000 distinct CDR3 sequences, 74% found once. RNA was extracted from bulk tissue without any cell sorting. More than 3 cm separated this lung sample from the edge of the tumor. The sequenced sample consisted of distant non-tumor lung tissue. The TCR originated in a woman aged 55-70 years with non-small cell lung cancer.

CDR3 sequence (DNA): TGCAGCGCCGGGGACAGTAGGAGCGAGCAGCCTCAGCATTCT. Protein product: CSAGDSRSEQPQHS. This chain joins TRBV29-1 and TRBJ1-5, with 7 bases aligning to TRBD1. Germline CDR1 and CDR2: SQVTM and ANQGSEA. CDR3 length equals 14 residues.